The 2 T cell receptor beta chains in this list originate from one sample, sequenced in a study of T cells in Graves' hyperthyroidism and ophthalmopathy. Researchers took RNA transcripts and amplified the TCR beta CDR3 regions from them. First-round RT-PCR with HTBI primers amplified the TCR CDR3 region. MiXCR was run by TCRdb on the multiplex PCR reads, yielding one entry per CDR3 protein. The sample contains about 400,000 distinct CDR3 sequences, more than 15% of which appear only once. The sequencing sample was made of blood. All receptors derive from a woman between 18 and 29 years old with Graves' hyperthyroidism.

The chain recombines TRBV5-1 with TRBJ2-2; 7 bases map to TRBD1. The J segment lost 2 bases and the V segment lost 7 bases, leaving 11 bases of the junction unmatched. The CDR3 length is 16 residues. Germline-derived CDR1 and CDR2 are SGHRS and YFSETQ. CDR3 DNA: TGCGCCAGCTCCGGATTACAGGGGTTTAACACCGGGGAGCTGTTTTTT. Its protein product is CASSGLQGFNTGELFF.

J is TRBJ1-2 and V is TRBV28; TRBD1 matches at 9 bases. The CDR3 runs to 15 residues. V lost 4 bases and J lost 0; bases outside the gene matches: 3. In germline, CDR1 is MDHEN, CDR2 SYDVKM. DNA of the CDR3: TGTGCCAGCAGTTCCCGACAGGGGGCTAACTATGGCTACACCTTC. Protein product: CASSSRQGANYGYTF.